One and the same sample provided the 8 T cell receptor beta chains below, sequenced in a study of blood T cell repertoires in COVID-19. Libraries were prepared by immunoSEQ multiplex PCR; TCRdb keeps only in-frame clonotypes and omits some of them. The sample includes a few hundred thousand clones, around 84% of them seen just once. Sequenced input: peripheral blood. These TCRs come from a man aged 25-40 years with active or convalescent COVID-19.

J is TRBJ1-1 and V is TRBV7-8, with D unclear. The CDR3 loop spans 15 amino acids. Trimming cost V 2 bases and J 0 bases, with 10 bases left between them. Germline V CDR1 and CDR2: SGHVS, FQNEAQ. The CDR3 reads CASSLSYRMNTEAFF. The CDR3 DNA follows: TGTGCCAGCAGCTTATCCTACAGAATGAACACTGAAGCTTTCTTT.

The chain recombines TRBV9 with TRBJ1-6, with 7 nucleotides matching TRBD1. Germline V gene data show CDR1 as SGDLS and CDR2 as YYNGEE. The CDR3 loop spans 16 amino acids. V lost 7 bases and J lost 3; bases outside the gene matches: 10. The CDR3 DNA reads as TGTGCCAGCCACCCCCCGGGACAGAACTATAATTCACCCCTCCACTTT. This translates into CASHPPGQNYNSPLHF.

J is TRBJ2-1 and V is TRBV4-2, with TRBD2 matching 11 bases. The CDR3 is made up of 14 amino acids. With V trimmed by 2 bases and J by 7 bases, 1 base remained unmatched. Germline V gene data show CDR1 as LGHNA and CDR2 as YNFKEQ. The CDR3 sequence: CASSQSSGGNEQFF. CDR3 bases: TGTGCCAGCAGCCAATCTAGCGGGGGGAATGAGCAGTTCTTC.

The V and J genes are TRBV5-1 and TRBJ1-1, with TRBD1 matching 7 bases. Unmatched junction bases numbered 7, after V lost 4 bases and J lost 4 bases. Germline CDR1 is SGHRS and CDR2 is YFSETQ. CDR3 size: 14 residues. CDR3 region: CASSPTGVGTEAFF. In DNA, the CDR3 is TGCGCCAGCAGCCCTACAGGGGTCGGCACTGAAGCTTTCTTT.

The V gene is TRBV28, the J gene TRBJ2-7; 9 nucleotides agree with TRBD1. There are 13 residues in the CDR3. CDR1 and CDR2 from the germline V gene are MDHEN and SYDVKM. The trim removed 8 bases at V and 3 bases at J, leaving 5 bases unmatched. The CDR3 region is CASGRDRDYEQYF. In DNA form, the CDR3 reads TGTGCCAGCGGCCGGGACAGGGACTACGAGCAGTACTTC.

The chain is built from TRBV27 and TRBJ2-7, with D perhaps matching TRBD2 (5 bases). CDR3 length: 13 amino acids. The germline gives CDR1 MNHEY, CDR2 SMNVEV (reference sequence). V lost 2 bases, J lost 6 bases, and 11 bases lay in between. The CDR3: CASSLGGAVEQYF. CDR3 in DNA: TGTGCCAGCAGTTTAGGAGGCGCAGTCGAGCAGTACTTC.

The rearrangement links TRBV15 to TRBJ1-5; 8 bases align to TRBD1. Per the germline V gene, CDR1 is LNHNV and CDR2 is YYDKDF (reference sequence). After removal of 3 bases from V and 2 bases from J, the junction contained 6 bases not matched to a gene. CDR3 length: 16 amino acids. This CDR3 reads CATSSQGAVGNQPQHF. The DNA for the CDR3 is TGTGCCACCAGCAGCCAGGGGGCTGTCGGCAATCAGCCCCAGCATTTT.

CDR3 coding DNA: TGTGCCAGTAGTATAGGAGGACAGAACTACGAGCAGTACTTC. Its translation: CASSIGGQNYEQYF. The gene calls are TRBV19 and TRBJ2-7; the D gene is possibly TRBD1 (6 bases). The V end lost 1 base, the J end lost 3 bases, and 10 bases lay between the germline ends. CDR3 size: 14 residues. The germline V gene has CDR1 LNHDA and CDR2 SQIVND (reference sequence).